The 28 T cell receptor beta chains presented below share a single source sample, sequenced in a study of vaccination and CD4 T cells after COVID-19. The antigens of these receptors remain unknown. The assay that was used to sequence DNA from cultured CD4+ T cells was the Oncomine TCR Beta short-read assay. TCRdb ran MiXCR on the PCR reads and lists one entry per CDR3 protein. The sample includes 6,000 to 7,000 distinct CDR3 sequences, about 70% of them seen just once. Treatment of the sample: approximately 10-day PBMC culture with coronavirus spike peptide pools or control peptides (ViraFEST assay). The sample was CD4+ T cells from blood, cultured in vitro. Receptor source: a human donor who had recovered from COVID-19.

This sequence joins TRBV7-2 and TRBJ1-5; 8 bases match TRBD1. CDR1 and CDR2 from the germline V gene are SGHTA and FQGNSA. V shed 1 base, J shed 6 bases, and the junction held 5 bases outside the gene matches. CDR3 length: 15 amino acids. The CDR3 sequence is CASSLVAGGTQPQHF. The CDR3 nucleotides are TGTGCCAGCAGCTTAGTAGCAGGGGGCACTCAGCCCCAGCATTTT. The full variable domain, with the rest looked up from reference TRBV7-2 and TRBJ1-5, is GAGVSQSPSNKVTEKGKDVELRCDPISGHTALYWYRQSLGQGLEFLIYFQGNSAPDKSGLPSDRFSAERTGGSVSTLTIQRTQQEDSAVYLCASSLVAGGTQPQHFGDGTRLSIL.

This chain connects TRBV6-1 to TRBJ1-5, with 7 positions matching TRBD1. V dropped 5 bases and J dropped 6; count of bases not matched to a gene: 10. From germline, CDR1 is MNHNS and CDR2 SASEGT. There are 15 residues in the CDR3. CDR3 in amino acids: CASSTGTATGQPQHF. As DNA, the CDR3 is TGTGCCAGCAGTACAGGGACAGCCACCGGTCAGCCCCAGCATTTT.

Here the CDR3 DNA reads TGCGCCAGCAGTGAGTACCTGCGGGACAGGGGGTACGAGCAGTACTTC. Its protein product is CASSEYLRDRGYEQYF. V and J are TRBV10-2 and TRBJ2-7; TRBD1 aligns across 11 bases. Germline assignment: CDR1 WSHSY and CDR2 SAAADI. The V segment lost 1 base and the J segment 4 bases; nucleotides outside the gene matches: 6. The CDR3 totals 16 residues.

The genes are TRBV2 and TRBJ2-3; possibly TRBD1 or TRBD2 for D (5 bases each). Germline CDR1 is SNHLY and CDR2 is FYNNEI. V was clipped by 4 bases and J by 5 bases, with 13 bases between them. The CDR3 loop spans 14 amino acids. The CDR3: CASSAGRPGDTQYF. DNA of the CDR3: TGTGCCAGCAGTGCGGGACGCCCAGGAGATACGCAGTATTTT.

The chain is built from TRBV6-1 and TRBJ1-2; D call uncertain. V gave up 5 bases and J gave up 8 bases, with 12 bases separating them. The CDR3 covers 12 residues. CDR1 is MNHNS, CDR2 SASEGT, per germline. For the CDR3, the DNA is TGTGCCAGCAGTATACCGGGAAGGGGCTACACCTTC. Translating it yields CASSIPGRGYTF.

CDR3 sequence: CASSNGQDRLQPQHF. The DNA of the CDR3 is TGTGCCAGCAGCAATGGCCAAGACAGGCTTCAGCCCCAGCATTTT. This rearrangement joins TRBV21-1 to TRBJ1-5; the D call TRBD1 from the table was never checked on the DNA. TRBV21-1 is reported as a pseudogene. The CDR3 totals 15 residues.

The V call is TRBV6-1, the J call TRBJ1-1, with 7 bases identical to TRBD1. The CDR3 is made up of 17 amino acids. CDR1 MNHNS and CDR2 SASEGT come from the germline V gene. V trimming: 2 bases; J trimming: 1 base; junction bases outside the gene matches: 10. The CDR3 here is CASSEPSQAGGNTEAFF. In nucleotides, the CDR3 is TGTGCCAGCAGTGAACCCTCACAGGCAGGGGGGAACACTGAAGCTTTCTTT.

The chain combines TRBV12-5 with TRBJ1-5; possible D gene TRBD1, 5 bases. CDR3 length: 16 amino acids. Germline assignment: CDR1 LGHNT and CDR2 FRNRAP. V was shortened by 1 base and J by 4 bases, with 14 bases between the two germline ends. The CDR3 region is CASGLAITGVNQPQHF. CDR3 sequence (DNA): TGTGCTAGTGGTTTGGCTATAACAGGAGTTAATCAGCCCCAGCATTTT.

This clonotype was counted a few times. The rearrangement links TRBV6-1 to TRBJ1-2; TRBD1 might be the D (5 bases). This CDR3 contains 16 residues. Germline V gene lookup returns CDR1 MNHNS and CDR2 SASEGT. V was cut by 5 bases and J by 4 bases, with 20 bases left in between. The CDR3 sequence is CASSPREYPGTYGYTF. The DNA of the CDR3 is TGTGCCAGCAGTCCACGTGAATATCCGGGGACCTATGGCTACACCTTC.

This sequence joins TRBV30 and TRBJ2-1, with 11 nucleotides matching TRBD2. With V trimmed by 8 bases and J by 15 bases, 12 bases remained unmatched. Germline CDR1 GTSNPN, CDR2 SVGIG (reference sequence). The CDR3 has 12 amino acids. The CDR3 coding sequence is TGTGCCGAGATAGCGGGGGGGAGGATCCCGTTCTTC. This gives the protein CAEIAGGRIPFF. Variable domain in full (rest from reference TRBV30 and TRBJ2-1): SQTIHQWPATLVQPVGSPLSLECTVEGTSNPNLYWYRQAAGRGLQLLFYSVGIGQISSEVPQNLSASRPQDRQFILSSKKLLLSDSGFYLCAEIAGGRIPFFGPGTRLTVL.

V is TRBV6-1 and J is TRBJ1-6, with a tentative D call TRBD1 (5 bases). Trimming took off 7 bases at V and 9 bases at J, with 16 bases between the two ends. The CDR3 spans 14 residues. Germline V gene data show CDR1 as MNHNS and CDR2 as SASEGT. The CDR3 is CASIQKAGLSPLHF. The CDR3, as DNA: TGTGCCAGCATCCAAAAAGCGGGGCTTTCACCCCTCCACTTT.

V and J are TRBV29-1 and TRBJ2-3, with TRBD2 as a possible D gene (6 bases). In germline, CDR1 is SQVTM, CDR2 ANQGSEA. Trimming shortened V by 8 bases and J by 0 bases, and 18 bases separated the two germline ends. This CDR3 is built from 15 residues. The CDR3 DNA sequence: TGCAGCTCGTCGAGGAGGGGAGGAAGCACAGATACGCAGTATTTT. Protein product: CSSSRRGGSTDTQYF.

The sample holds a few counts of this clonotype. This chain uses TRBV11-3 with TRBJ1-1; TRBD1 might be the D (5 bases). The V and J ends lost 3 bases and 5 bases respectively, with 16 bases between them. The CDR3 contains 15 residues. Per the germline V gene, CDR1 is SGHNT and CDR2 is YENEEA. The CDR3 nucleotides are TGTGCCAGCAGCTTGGGGGTTCTCGAGGGTACTGAAGCTTTCTTT. This gives the protein CASSLGVLEGTEAFF. Using reference TRBV11-3 and TRBJ1-1 for the parts outside the CDR3, the full variable domain is EAGVVQSPRYKIIEKKQPVAFWCNPISGHNTLYWYLQNLGQGPELLIRYENEEAVDDSQLPKDRFSAERLKGVDSTLKIQPAELGDSAVYLCASSLGVLEGTEAFFGQGTRLTVV.

V usage is TRBV5-1 and J usage is TRBJ2-7; 8 nucleotides line up with TRBD1. CDR3 length: 15 residues. The trim removed 4 bases at V and 0 bases at J, leaving 6 bases unmatched. CDR1 and CDR2 (germline): SGHRS, YFSETQ. DNA of the CDR3: TGCGCCAGCAGCACCCGACAGGGGTCCTCCTACGAGCAGTACTTC. It is translated as CASSTRQGSSYEQYF. The whole variable domain, remainder taken from reference TRBV5-1 and TRBJ2-7, is KAGVTQTPRYLIKTRGQQVTLSCSPISGHRSVSWYQQTPGQGLQFLFEYFSETQRNKGNFPGRFSGRQFSNSRSEMNVSTLELGDSALYLCASSTRQGSSYEQYFGPGTRLTVT.

J is TRBJ1-1 and V is TRBV7-8; 7 bases agree with TRBD1. With 3 bases clipped from V and 3 bases from J, the junction kept 1 base outside the gene matches. Germline CDR1 reads SGHVS; CDR2 reads FQNEAQ. The CDR3 is made up of 13 amino acids. The CDR3 here is CASSFDRDTEAFF. CDR3 in DNA: TGTGCCAGCAGCTTTGACAGGGACACTGAAGCTTTCTTT.

In its sample, this clonotype was seen once. The rearrangement uses TRBV28 and TRBJ1-4, with unresolved D. Germline-derived CDR1 and CDR2 are MDHEN and SYDVKM. CDR3 size: 13 residues. Trimming stripped 6 bases from V and 5 bases from J, with 10 bases between. DNA of the CDR3: TGTGCCAGCAGACCACAGAGAAATGAAAAACTGTTTTTT. This sequence encodes CASRPQRNEKLFF.

The V call is TRBV27, the J call TRBJ2-2, with D possibly being TRBD2 (6 bases). The CDR3 is 16 amino acids. Trimming took 2 bases from V and 4 from J, leaving 14 bases between them. The germline gives CDR1 MNHEY, CDR2 SMNVEV (reference sequence). The CDR3 region is CASSLSAGIGTGELFF. The CDR3 nucleotides are TGTGCCAGCAGTTTAAGTGCGGGAATTGGCACCGGGGAGCTGTTTTTT.

V and J are TRBV11-2 and TRBJ2-7; possibly TRBD2 for D (5 bases). The CDR3 runs 12 residues. Germline V lookup: CDR1 SGHAT, CDR2 FQNNGV. Trimming cost V 5 bases and J 6 bases, with 11 bases left between them. CDR3 in DNA: TGTGCCAGCAGCCCCGGGGAAACCGAGCAGTACTTC. It specifies CASSPGETEQYF. Combining the CDR3 with reference TRBV11-2 and TRBJ2-7 gives the whole variable domain EAGVAQSPRYKIIEKRQSVAFWCNPISGHATLYWYQQILGQGPKLLIQFQNNGVVDDSQLPKDRFSAERLKGVDSTLKIQPAKLEDSAVYLCASSPGETEQYFGPGTRLTVT.

This clonotype is large by share. The chain couples TRBV2 to TRBJ1-2; no clear D gene. CDR3 length: 13 amino acids. CDR1 SNHLY and CDR2 FYNNEI come from the germline V gene. Trimming stripped 6 bases from V and 7 bases from J, with 15 bases between. This CDR3 reads CASRMDPRSGYTF. DNA for the CDR3: TGTGCCAGCAGGATGGACCCGAGGAGTGGCTACACCTTC.

This chain links TRBV6-1 with TRBJ2-5; D may match TRBD1 or TRBD2 (5 bases each). CDR3 length: 16 residues. Trimming stripped 5 bases from V and 1 base from J, with 17 bases between. From germline, CDR1 is MNHNS and CDR2 SASEGT. The CDR3 loop reads CASSKPGTVIQETQYF. Written as DNA, the CDR3 is TGTGCCAGCAGTAAGCCCGGGACCGTCATCCAAGAGACCCAGTACTTC.

The chain employs TRBV10-3 and TRBJ1-1; D not certain. V was cut by 2 bases and J by 7 bases, with 8 bases left in between. This CDR3 is 12 amino acids long. Germline V gene sequence: CDR1 ENHRY, CDR2 SYGVKD. This chain's CDR3 is CAISERDLEAFF. The DNA of the CDR3 is TGTGCCATCAGTGAGCGTGACCTTGAAGCTTTCTTT.

V is TRBV12-5 and J is TRBJ2-5; 8 nucleotides align to TRBD1. The V segment lost 3 bases and the J segment 5 bases; nucleotides outside the gene matches: 5. This CDR3 comprises 14 residues. CDR1 is LGHNT, CDR2 FRNRAP, per germline. In DNA, the CDR3 is TGTGCTAGTGGTTTCATGGACAGGGTTGAGACCCAGTACTTC. It yields the protein CASGFMDRVETQYF.

This chain links TRBV27 with TRBJ2-5; 10 bases match TRBD2. The germline gives CDR1 MNHEY, CDR2 SMNVEV (reference sequence). The CDR3 runs to 13 residues. J lost 5 bases, V lost 8 bases, and 5 bases had no gene match. The CDR3 loop is CASAGTSVETQYF. CDR3 coding DNA: TGTGCCAGCGCCGGGACTAGCGTTGAGACCCAGTACTTC.

The chain recombines TRBV20-1 with TRBJ2-7; 8 bases agree with TRBD2. V lost 3 bases, J lost 4 bases, and 17 bases stayed unmatched. CDR3 length: 17 amino acids. Germline V gene data show CDR1 as DFQATT and CDR2 as SNEGSKA (reference sequence). The chain's CDR3 is CSASPAGGSGSGYEQYF. CDR3 DNA sequence: TGCAGTGCTAGCCCGGCCGGGGGCAGCGGGAGTGGTTACGAGCAGTACTTC.

J is TRBJ2-2 and V is TRBV11-3, with 8 nucleotides matching TRBD1. V was clipped by 1 base and J by 3 bases; unmatched bases: 10. There are 18 residues in the CDR3. Germline CDR1 SGHNT, CDR2 YENEEA. This chain's CDR3 is CASSLVPGGAGDTGELFF. The DNA for the CDR3 is TGTGCCAGCAGCTTAGTCCCAGGGGGCGCTGGCGACACCGGGGAGCTGTTTTTT.

This clonotype was detected only once. The chain links TRBV9 to TRBJ1-1, with 9 nucleotides matching TRBD1. The J segment lost 6 bases and the V segment lost 2 bases, leaving 2 bases of the junction unmatched. The germline gives CDR1 SGDLS, CDR2 YYNGEE. This CDR3 is 13 amino acids long. Here the CDR3 DNA reads TGTGCCAGCAGCGTGGGACAGGGCCCTGAAGCTTTCTTT. Protein sequence: CASSVGQGPEAFF.

This chain links TRBV20-1 with TRBJ2-1, with 8 bases fitting TRBD1. V lost 4 bases, J lost 6 bases, and 2 bases stayed unmatched. The V gene's germline CDR1 is DFQATT and CDR2 SNEGSKA (reference sequence). The CDR3 has 12 residues. The CDR3 DNA reads TGCAGTGCTACAGGACAGGGCAATGAGCAGTTCTTC. Its protein product is CSATGQGNEQFF.

The rearrangement joins TRBV4-3 to TRBJ1-1; D ambiguous. Per the germline V gene, CDR1 is LGHNA and CDR2 is YSLEER. Between the trimmed V and J ends, which lost 2 bases and 3 bases, there was a span of 7 bases. The CDR3 contains 13 residues. The CDR3 is CASSQTRYTEAFF. The CDR3 DNA follows: TGCGCCAGCAGCCAAACTCGTTACACTGAAGCTTTCTTT.